The 26 T cell receptor beta chains below all came from one sample that was sequenced in a study of blood T cell repertoires in COVID-19. Here immunoSEQ multiplex PCR was the method, and the copy in TCRdb shows in-frame clones only, minus some. Among under 150,000 clones listed, roughly 78% were seen once. The sequenced sample consisted of peripheral blood. All receptors come from a man in his 60s with acute or convalescent COVID-19.

The chain recombines TRBV6-5 with TRBJ2-1; D ambiguous. The V gene lost 5 bases and the J gene lost 8 bases, with 10 bases spanning the gap. Looked up from germline, CDR1 is MNHEY and CDR2 is SVGAGI. The CDR3 consists of 12 residues. CDR3 sequence (DNA): TGTGCCAGCAGTAGGAGTCCCGATGAGCAGTTCTTC. It yields the protein CASSRSPDEQFF.

The genes are TRBV28 and TRBJ1-5; D call uncertain. The V end lost 6 bases, the J end lost 1 base, and 10 bases lay between the germline ends. The CDR3 totals 14 residues. Germline loops: CDR1 MDHEN, CDR2 SYDVKM. CDR3: CASSSGLSNQPQHF. CDR3 coding DNA: TGTGCCAGCAGCTCAGGATTGAGCAATCAGCCCCAGCATTTT.

There are a few counts of this clone. V gene TRBV27 combines with J gene TRBJ1-1; D is perhaps TRBD1 (5 bases). The CDR3 has 13 residues. Germline V CDR1 and CDR2: MNHEY, SMNVEV (reference sequence). Trimming left V 7 bases short and J 4 bases short, with 13 bases between. The CDR3 region is CASIRRGSTEAFF. CDR3 sequence (DNA): TGTGCCAGCATTAGACGGGGGAGCACTGAAGCTTTCTTT.

This rearrangement joins TRBV28 to TRBJ1-5, with 10 bases matching TRBD1. There are 13 residues in the CDR3. Trimming cost V 8 bases and J 3 bases; bases outside gene matches: 1. Germline values: CDR1 MDHEN, CDR2 SYDVKM. The chain's CDR3 is CASGTGANQPQHF. CDR3 in DNA: TGTGCCAGCGGGACAGGGGCCAATCAGCCCCAGCATTTT. Complete variable domain (other parts from reference TRBV28 and TRBJ1-5): DVKVTQSSRYLVKRTGEKVFLECVQDMDHENMFWYRQDPGLGLRLIYFSYDVKMKEKGDIPEGYSVSREKKERFSLILESASTNQTSMYLCASGTGANQPQHFGDGTRLSIL.

The chain has TRBV24-1 and TRBJ2-2; TRBD2 aligns across 11 bases. After removal of 7 bases from V and 4 bases from J, the junction contained 4 bases not matched to a gene. The CDR3 sequence is 15 residues long. Germline CDR1 KGHDR, CDR2 SFDVKD. CDR3 region: CATSVAGGPTGELFF. The CDR3 DNA sequence: TGTGCCACCAGCGTAGCGGGAGGGCCCACCGGGGAGCTGTTTTTT.

The chain joins TRBV5-8 to TRBJ2-1; 8 bases fit TRBD2. Germline values: CDR1 SGHTS, CDR2 YDEGEE. Trimming cost V 6 bases and J 4 bases; bases outside gene matches: 3. CDR3 length: 13 amino acids. The CDR3 is CASIRGGYNEQFF. DNA of the CDR3: TGTGCCAGCATCCGGGGGGGTTACAATGAGCAGTTCTTC.

The chain is built from TRBV9 and TRBJ2-7; 9 bases fit TRBD2. Trimming at V came to 0 bases and at J to 9 bases, leaving 10 bases not matched to a gene. Germline V gives CDR1 SGDLS, CDR2 YYNGEE. The CDR3 runs 15 residues. This CDR3 reads CASSVEASGKSWQYF. In DNA, the CDR3 is TGTGCCAGCAGCGTAGAGGCTAGCGGGAAGTCCTGGCAGTACTTC.

The V and J genes are TRBV6-5 and TRBJ1-1; D unresolved. The CDR3 loop spans 11 amino acids. Trimming took off 7 bases at V and 7 bases at J, with 10 bases between the two ends. In germline, CDR1 is MNHEY, CDR2 SVGAGI. The DNA for the CDR3 is TGTGCCAGCAACCGACAAGATGAAGCTTTCTTT. Residues: CASNRQDEAFF.

The V gene is TRBV6-5, the J gene TRBJ2-7, with D possibly matching TRBD2 (6 bases). Per germline, CDR1 MNHEY and CDR2 SVGAGI. Trimming took off 0 bases at V and 3 bases at J, with 9 bases between the two ends. CDR3 length: 14 residues. The CDR3 region has the DNA TGTGCCAGCAGTTACTCGCCGACTAGCTACGAGCAGTACTTC. The encoded protein is CASSYSPTSYEQYF.

This clone was recorded a few times. The chain links TRBV28 to TRBJ2-3; perhaps TRBD2 as D (5 bases). The length of the CDR3 is 12 residues. CDR1 is MDHEN, CDR2 SYDVKM, per germline. V dropped 7 bases and J dropped 8 bases, with 13 bases sitting between them. CDR3 DNA: TGTGCCAGCACTAGCCGGGTGGCTACGCAGTATTTT. This encodes CASTSRVATQYF.

The rearrangement uses TRBV5-1 and TRBJ2-1; TRBD2 matches 10 bases. Germline V CDR1 and CDR2: SGHRS, YFSETQ. The length of the CDR3 is 15 residues. J lost 7 bases, V lost 4 bases, and 8 bases had no gene match. As DNA, the CDR3 is TGCGCCAGCAGCGTAAGCGGGAGGGCCGAAAATGAGCAGTTCTTC. Amino acid sequence: CASSVSGRAENEQFF.

This sequence joins TRBV28 and TRBJ1-5; D is perhaps TRBD1 (5 bases). V gave up 5 bases and J gave up 9 bases, with 14 bases separating them. Germline CDR1 reads MDHEN; CDR2 reads SYDVKM. The CDR3 runs 13 residues. This CDR3 is CASSPGTFGPQHF. The CDR3 DNA sequence: TGTGCCAGCAGTCCCGGGACTTTTGGGCCCCAGCATTTT.

The chain couples TRBV5-1 to TRBJ2-3; maybe TRBD1 (6 bases). This CDR3 contains 12 residues. The V end lost 6 bases, the J end lost 3 bases, and 8 bases lay between the germline ends. From germline, CDR1 is SGHRS and CDR2 YFSETQ. In DNA form, the CDR3 reads TGCGCCAGCATGCAGGGGACAGATACGCAGTATTTT. This sequence encodes CASMQGTDTQYF.

The chain has TRBV6-6 and TRBJ2-2; 11 bases fit TRBD2. The trim removed 5 bases at V and 6 bases at J, leaving 11 bases unmatched. CDR1 and CDR2 (germline): MNHNY, SVGAGI (reference sequence). The CDR3 runs to 17 residues. In nucleotides, the CDR3 is TGTGCCAGCAGTCCCACCCGGCTAGCGGGGGGCGCCGGGGAGCTGTTTTTT. Protein sequence: CASSPTRLAGGAGELFF.

The chain combines TRBV6-2 or TRBV6-3 with TRBJ2-1; TRBD2 might be the D (6 bases). The germline V and J ends were trimmed by 2 bases and 2 bases, with 16 bases remaining between them. The CDR3 length is 17 residues. CDR1 MNHEY and CDR2 SVGEGT come from the germline V gene. Here the CDR3 DNA reads TGTGCCAGCAGTTACACCGCGGATAGCGGTCCCTACAATGAGCAGTTCTTC. Residues: CASSYTADSGPYNEQFF.

This chain connects TRBV5-6 to TRBJ2-7; tentative D call: TRBD2 (5 bases). Germline V lookup: CDR1 SGHDT, CDR2 YYEEEE. This CDR3 spans 14 amino acids. V lost 4 bases and J 0 bases, leaving 11 bases between the germline ends. The CDR3, as DNA: TGTGCCAGCAGCGGTGTGGACTTCTCCTACGAGCAGTACTTC. Translated, it gives CASSGVDFSYEQYF. The full variable domain, its missing parts supplied by reference TRBV5-6 and TRBJ2-7, is DAGVTQSPTHLIKTRGQQVTLRCSPKSGHDTVSWYQQALGQGPQFIFQYYEEEERQRGNFPDRFSGHQFPNYSSELNVNALLLGDSALYLCASSGVDFSYEQYFGPGTRLTVT.

This clone was counted a few times. This chain joins TRBV20-1 and TRBJ1-1, with 7 bases that match TRBD1. Germline V gene sequence: CDR1 DFQATT, CDR2 SNEGSKA (reference sequence). The J segment lost 8 bases and the V segment lost 7 bases, leaving 7 bases of the junction unmatched. The CDR3 sequence is 11 residues long. The CDR3 loop reads CSGYLDREAFF. The CDR3 nucleotides read TGCAGTGGGTACCTGGACAGGGAAGCTTTCTTT.

The V gene is TRBV24-1, the J gene TRBJ1-5; 7 bases are shared with TRBD1. J was trimmed by 1 base and V by 3 bases; bases with no gene match: 5. Germline CDR1 is KGHDR and CDR2 is SFDVKD. CDR3 size: 16 residues. For the CDR3, the DNA is TGTGCCACCAGTGATGCAGGGGGTACGAGCAATCAGCCCCAGCATTTT. It yields the protein CATSDAGGTSNQPQHF.

V usage is TRBV5-4 and J usage is TRBJ1-1, with no clear D. Germline CDR1 is SGHNT and CDR2 is YYREEE (reference sequence). Trimming removed 1 base at V and 3 bases at J, with 7 bases between. The CDR3 is 13 residues long. The CDR3 here is CASSLPVDTEAFF. In DNA, the CDR3 is TGTGCCAGCAGCTTGCCAGTGGACACTGAAGCTTTCTTT.

This clone showed up just once. The V call is TRBV13, the J call TRBJ2-7, with 8 bases that match TRBD1. There are 15 residues in the CDR3. Germline CDR1 reads PRHDT; CDR2 reads FYEKMQ (reference sequence). J gave up 9 bases and V 0 bases, and 10 bases lay outside the gene matches. CDR3 bases: TGTGCCAGCAGCTTAGGAACAGGGGGTGGTTTCGGGCAGTACTTC. Protein product: CASSLGTGGGFGQYF.

This clone has just one count. The chain is built from TRBV3-1 (or the pseudogene TRBV3-2) and TRBJ2-2; D is unresolved. V was clipped by 4 bases and J by 8 bases, with 8 bases between them. CDR1 is LGHDT, CDR2 YNNKEL, per germline (reference sequence). The CDR3 extends over 12 amino acids. The CDR3 is CASSPQVGELFF. The CDR3 DNA is TGTGCCAGCAGCCCTCAGGTTGGGGAGCTGTTTTTT.

The chain uses TRBV2 and TRBJ2-7, with TRBD1 matching 7 bases. The CDR3 spans 14 residues. The germline gives CDR1 SNHLY, CDR2 FYNNEI. V lost 4 bases, J lost 5 bases, and 8 bases stayed unmatched. This CDR3 is CASSVRGRTDEQYF. The CDR3 DNA sequence: TGTGCCAGCAGTGTGAGGGGGCGAACTGACGAGCAGTACTTC.

The chain carries TRBV7-9 and TRBJ2-5; D is undetermined. CDR3 length equals 12 residues. Germline CDR1 and CDR2: SEHNR and FQNEAQ (reference sequence). Trimming shortened V by 2 bases and J by 5 bases, and 6 bases separated the two germline ends. As DNA, the CDR3 is TGTGCCAGCAGCTTATACATGGAGACCCAGTACTTC. This codes for CASSLYMETQYF. The variable domain in full, completed from reference TRBV7-9 and TRBJ2-5, reads DTGVSQNPRHKITKRGQNVTFRCDPISEHNRLYWYRQTLGQGPEFLTYFQNEAQLEKSRLLSDRFSAERPKGSFSTLEIQRTEQGDSAMYLCASSLYMETQYFGPGTRLLVL.

This clone came up once. The chain recombines TRBV3-1 (or the pseudogene TRBV3-2) with TRBJ1-1; 10 bases match TRBD1. This CDR3 contains 19 residues. Trimming removed 0 bases from V and 0 bases from J; junction bases left unmatched: 10. From germline, CDR1 is LGHDT and CDR2 YNNKEL (reference sequence). The CDR3 is CASSQEGWTGGKLNTEAFF. The CDR3 region has the DNA TGTGCCAGCAGCCAAGAAGGGTGGACAGGGGGAAAATTGAACACTGAAGCTTTCTTT.

The chain couples TRBV3-1 (or the pseudogene TRBV3-2) to TRBJ2-1, with TRBD2 matching over 8 bases. The CDR3 extends over 17 amino acids. J was trimmed by 2 bases and V by 3 bases; bases with no gene match: 9. Germline-derived CDR1 and CDR2 are LGHDT and YNNKEL (reference sequence). The CDR3 nucleotides are TGTGCCAGCAGCCACACGACTAGCGCTACTACCTACAATGAGCAGTTCTTC. Protein: CASSHTTSATTYNEQFF.

The rearrangement joins TRBV6-2 or TRBV6-3 to TRBJ2-7; 9 nucleotides agree with TRBD1. J gave up 7 bases and V 0 bases, and 10 bases lay outside the gene matches. The CDR3 totals 16 residues. Germline loops: CDR1 MNHEY, CDR2 SVGEGT. CDR3 in DNA: TGTGCCAGCAGTTACTCGGGACAGGGAGCGGTGAGGGAGCAGTACTTC. Translated: CASSYSGQGAVREQYF.